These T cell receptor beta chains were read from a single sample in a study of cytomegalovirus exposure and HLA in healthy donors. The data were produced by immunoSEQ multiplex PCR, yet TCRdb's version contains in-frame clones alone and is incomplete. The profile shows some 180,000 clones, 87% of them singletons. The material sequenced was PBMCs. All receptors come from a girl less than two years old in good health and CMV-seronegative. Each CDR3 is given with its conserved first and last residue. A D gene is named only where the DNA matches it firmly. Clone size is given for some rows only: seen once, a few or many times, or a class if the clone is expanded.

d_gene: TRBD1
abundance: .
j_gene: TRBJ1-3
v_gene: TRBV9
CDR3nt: TGTGCCAGCAGCCGGCTGACAGGGACTGGAAACACCATATATTTT
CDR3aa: CASSRLTGTGNTIYF

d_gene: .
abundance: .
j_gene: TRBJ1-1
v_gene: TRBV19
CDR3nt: TGTGCCAGTAGTATAGTTTCAGGGGTAAACACTGAAGCTTTCTTT
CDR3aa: CASSIVSGVNTEAFF

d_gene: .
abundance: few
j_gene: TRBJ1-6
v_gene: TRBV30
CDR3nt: TGTGCCTGGAGAGGGCAGGGGCAATCACCCCTCCACTTT
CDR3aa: CAWRGQGQSPLHF

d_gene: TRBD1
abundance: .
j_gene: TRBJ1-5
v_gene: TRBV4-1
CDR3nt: TGCGCCAGCAGCCAAGTAGGGACAGCTTGGGATAGCAATCAGCCCCAGCATTTT
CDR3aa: CASSQVGTAWDSNQPQHF

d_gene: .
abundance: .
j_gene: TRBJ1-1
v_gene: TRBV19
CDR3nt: TGTGCCAGTAGGCCAGGGCGGGGCACTGAAGCTTTCTTT
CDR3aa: CASRPGRGTEAFF

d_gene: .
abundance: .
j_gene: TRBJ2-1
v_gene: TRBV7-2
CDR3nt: TGTGCCAGCAGCTTAGTAACAGATCACAATGAGCAGTTCTTC
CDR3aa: CASSLVTDHNEQFF

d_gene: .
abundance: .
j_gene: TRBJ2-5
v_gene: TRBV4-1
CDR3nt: TGCGCCAGCAGCCAGGAGACAGGCCCCAGGGCCCAGTACTTC
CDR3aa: CASSQETGPRAQYF

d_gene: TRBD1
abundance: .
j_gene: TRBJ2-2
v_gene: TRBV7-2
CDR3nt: TGTGCCAGCAGCGCAGAATTCGGGACAGGGGAAAACACCGGGGAGCTGTTTTTT
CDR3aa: CASSAEFGTGENTGELFF

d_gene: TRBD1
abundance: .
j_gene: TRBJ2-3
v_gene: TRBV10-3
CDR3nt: TGTGCCATCAGCCGACGGGACAGCTTGACAGATACGCAGTATTTT
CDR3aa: CAISRRDSLTDTQYF

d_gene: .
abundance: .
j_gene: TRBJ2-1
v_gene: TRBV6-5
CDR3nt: TGTGCCAGCAGCCGCGTTCCATACAATGAGCAGTTCTTC
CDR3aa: CASSRVPYNEQFF

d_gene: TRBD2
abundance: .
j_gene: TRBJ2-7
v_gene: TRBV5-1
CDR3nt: TGCGCCAGCAGCTTGGCCGAACTAGCGGTCGAGCAGTACTTC
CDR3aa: CASSLAELAVEQYF

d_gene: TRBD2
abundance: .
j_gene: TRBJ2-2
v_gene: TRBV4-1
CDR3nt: TGCGCCAGCAGCCAAACTGATAGCGGGGGTGGTGGGGAGCTGTTTTTT
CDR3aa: CASSQTDSGGGGELFF

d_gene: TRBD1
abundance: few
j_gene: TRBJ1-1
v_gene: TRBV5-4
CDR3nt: TGTGCCAGCTACCCAGGACAGGGGGCGAGCACTGAAGCTTTCTTT
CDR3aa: CASYPGQGASTEAFF

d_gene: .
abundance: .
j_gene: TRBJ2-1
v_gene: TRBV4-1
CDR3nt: TGCGCCAGCAGCCGCTACCCCCGCAATGAGCAGTTCTTC
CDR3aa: CASSRYPRNEQFF

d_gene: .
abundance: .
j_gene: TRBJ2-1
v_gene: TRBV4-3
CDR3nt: TGCGCCAGCAGCCAAGGGGGAGTAACGCTCAATGAGCAGTTCTTC
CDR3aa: CASSQGGVTLNEQFF

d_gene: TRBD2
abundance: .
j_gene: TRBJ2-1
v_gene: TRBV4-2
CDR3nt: TGTGCCAGCAGCCAAGGCGGACTAGCGGGAGTCCCGTTGTACAATGAGCAGTTCTTC
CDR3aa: CASSQGGLAGVPLYNEQFF

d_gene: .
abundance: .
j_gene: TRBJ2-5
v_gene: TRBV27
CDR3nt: TGTGCCAGCAGTTTTGATAGCGCCATCACCCAGTACTTC
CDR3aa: CASSFDSAITQYF

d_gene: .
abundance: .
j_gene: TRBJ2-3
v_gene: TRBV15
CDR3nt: TGTGCCACCAGCAGAGTAACAGATACGCAGTATTTT
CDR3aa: CATSRVTDTQYF

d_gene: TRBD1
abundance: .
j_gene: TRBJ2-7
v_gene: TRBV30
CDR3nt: TGTGCCTGTCACAGGGGGCGGTACGAGCAGTACTTC
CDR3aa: CACHRGRYEQYF

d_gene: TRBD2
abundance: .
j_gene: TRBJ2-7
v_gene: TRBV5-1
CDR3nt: TGCGCCAGCAGCTTATGGACTAGCGGGGGGTCAAGCTCCTACGAGCAGTACTTC
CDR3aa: CASSLWTSGGSSSYEQYF

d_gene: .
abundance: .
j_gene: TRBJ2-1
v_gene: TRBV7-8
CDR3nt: TGTGCCAGCAGCTTAGATCGAGGGGGTCAATTCTTC
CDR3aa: CASSLDRGGQFF

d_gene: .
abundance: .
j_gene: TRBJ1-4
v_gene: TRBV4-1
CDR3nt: TGCGCCAGCAGCCGTCCAGGGTCTTTGGGAAAACTGTTTTTT
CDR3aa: CASSRPGSLGKLFF

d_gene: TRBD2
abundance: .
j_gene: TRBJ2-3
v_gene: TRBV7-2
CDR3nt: TGTGCCAGCAGATCAGCGGGGGGTTGGAGCACAGATACGCAGTATTTT
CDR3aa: CASRSAGGWSTDTQYF

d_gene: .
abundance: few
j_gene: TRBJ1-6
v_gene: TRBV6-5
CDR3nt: TGTGCCAGCAGTTATTTGGGGCCAGTAAATTCACCCCTCCACTTT
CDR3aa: CASSYLGPVNSPLHF

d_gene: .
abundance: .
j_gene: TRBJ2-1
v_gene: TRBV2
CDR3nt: TGTGCCAGCAGTCCCCAGGGTGAGCAGTTCTTC
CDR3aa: CASSPQGEQFF

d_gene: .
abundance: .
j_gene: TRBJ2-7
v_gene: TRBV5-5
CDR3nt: TGTGCCAGCAGCTTGTGGACAAAAGGTCTCTACGAGCAGTACTTC
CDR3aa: CASSLWTKGLYEQYF

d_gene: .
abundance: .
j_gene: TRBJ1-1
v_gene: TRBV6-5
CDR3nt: TGTGCCAGCAGCTTTGACAGGCGGAACACTGAAGCTTTCTTT
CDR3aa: CASSFDRRNTEAFF

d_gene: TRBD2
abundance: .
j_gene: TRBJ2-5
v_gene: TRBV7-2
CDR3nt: TGTGCCAGCAGCTTAGGGGGACTAGCGGGAGGTCTGGAGACCCAGTACTTC
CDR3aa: CASSLGGLAGGLETQYF

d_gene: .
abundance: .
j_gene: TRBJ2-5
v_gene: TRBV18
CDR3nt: TGTGCCAGCTCACCGGGACTTCAAGAGACCCAGTACTTC
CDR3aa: CASSPGLQETQYF

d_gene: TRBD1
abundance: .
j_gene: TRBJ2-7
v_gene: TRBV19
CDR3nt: TGTGCCAGTAGTCCCCGGGGACAGGGAAGAAACGAGCAGTACTTC
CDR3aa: CASSPRGQGRNEQYF

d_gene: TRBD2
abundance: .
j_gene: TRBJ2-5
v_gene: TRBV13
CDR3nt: TGTGCCAGCAGCTTTTTAGCGGGGGGCCAAGAGACCCAGTACTTC
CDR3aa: CASSFLAGGQETQYF

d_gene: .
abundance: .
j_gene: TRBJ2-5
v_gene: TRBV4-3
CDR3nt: TGCGCCAGCAGCCTCCACCAGACAGGCCAAGAGACCCAGTACTTC
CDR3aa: CASSLHQTGQETQYF

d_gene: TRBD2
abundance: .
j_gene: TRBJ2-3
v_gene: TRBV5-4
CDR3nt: TGTGCCAGCAGCTTGACTAGCGCAGATACGCAGTATTTT
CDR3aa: CASSLTSADTQYF

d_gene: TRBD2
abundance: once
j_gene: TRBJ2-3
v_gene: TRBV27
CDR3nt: TGTGCCAGCAGTTTAGGGGGACTAGCAGCAGATACGCAGTATTTT
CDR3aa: CASSLGGLAADTQYF

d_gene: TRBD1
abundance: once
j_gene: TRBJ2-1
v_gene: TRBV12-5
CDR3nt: TGTGCTAGTGGTTTACTACTTACTCGGGACAGGGGCAATGAGCAGTTCTTC
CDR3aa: CASGLLLTRDRGNEQFF

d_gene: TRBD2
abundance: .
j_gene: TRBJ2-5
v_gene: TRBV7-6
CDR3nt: TGTGCCAGCAGCTTGGCGCACTCCGGGGGGGAGACCCAGTACTTC
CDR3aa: CASSLAHSGGETQYF

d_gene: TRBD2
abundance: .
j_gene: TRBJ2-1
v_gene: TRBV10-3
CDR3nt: TGTGCCATCAGGGGACTAGCGGGAGATGAGCAGTTCTTC
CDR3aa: CAIRGLAGDEQFF

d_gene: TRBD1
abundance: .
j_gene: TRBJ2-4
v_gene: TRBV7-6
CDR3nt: TGTGCCAGCAGCAAGGGGACAGGGGTTGGCATTCAGTACTTC
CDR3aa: CASSKGTGVGIQYF

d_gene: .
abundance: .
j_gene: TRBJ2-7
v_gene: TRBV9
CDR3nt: TGTGCCAGCAGCGTAGGAAGGGAGGCCCTGGGTGGTGAGCAGTACTTC
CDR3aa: CASSVGREALGGEQYF

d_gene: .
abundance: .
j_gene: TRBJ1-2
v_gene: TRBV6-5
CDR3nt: TGTGCCAGCAGCCCGGCAACAGGGACCAACTATGGCTACACCTTC
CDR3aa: CASSPATGTNYGYTF

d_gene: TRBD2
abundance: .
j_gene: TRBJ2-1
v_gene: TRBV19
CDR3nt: TGTGCCAGTAGTATACGGGGACTAGCGGGAGGGCTCGCCTACAATGAGCAGTTCTTC
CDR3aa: CASSIRGLAGGLAYNEQFF

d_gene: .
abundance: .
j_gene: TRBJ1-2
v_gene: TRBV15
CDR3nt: TGTGCCACCAGCTTGGGGAGCGGGGGCTATACCTTC
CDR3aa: CATSLGSGGYTF

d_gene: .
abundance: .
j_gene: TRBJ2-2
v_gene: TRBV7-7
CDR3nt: TGTGCCAGCAGCTCCTCCCGGATGGGAGCGAGTACCGGGGAGCTGTTTTTT
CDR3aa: CASSSSRMGASTGELFF

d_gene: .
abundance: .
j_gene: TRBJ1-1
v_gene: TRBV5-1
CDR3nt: TGCGCCAGCCGATCTTATTCGGGACAATTATTCGTCACTGAAGCTTTCTTT
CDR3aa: CASRSYSGQLFVTEAFF

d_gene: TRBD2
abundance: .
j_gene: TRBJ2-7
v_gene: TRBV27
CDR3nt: TGTGCCAGCAGCGGGGGGGCGGTATACGAGCAGTACTTC
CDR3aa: CASSGGAVYEQYF

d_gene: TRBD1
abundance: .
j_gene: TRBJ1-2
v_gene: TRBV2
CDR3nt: TGTGCCAGCAGTGGGGGACAGGGAGTTGGCTACACCTTC
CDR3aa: CASSGGQGVGYTF

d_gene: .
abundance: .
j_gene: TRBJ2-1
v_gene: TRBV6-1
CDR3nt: TGTGCCAGCAGGGAGGGACAGATTTACAATGAGCAGTTCTTC
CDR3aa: CASREGQIYNEQFF

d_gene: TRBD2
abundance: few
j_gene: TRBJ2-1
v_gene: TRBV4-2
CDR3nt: TGTGCTTCTCGACTAGCGGGGGGGCCTAGGGATGAGCAGTTCTTC
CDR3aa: CASRLAGGPRDEQFF

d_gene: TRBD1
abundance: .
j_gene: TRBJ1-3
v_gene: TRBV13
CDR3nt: TGTGCCAGCAGCTCTCGGGACAGCCTTGGAAACACCATATATTTT
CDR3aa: CASSSRDSLGNTIYF

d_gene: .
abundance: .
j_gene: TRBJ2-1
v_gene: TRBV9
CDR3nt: TGTGCCAGCAGCGTATCCGGGAAGGTTGAGCAGTTCTTC
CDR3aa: CASSVSGKVEQFF

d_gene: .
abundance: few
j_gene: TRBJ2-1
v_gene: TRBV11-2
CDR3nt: TGTGCCAGCAGAGAACGGGGTGAGCAGTTCTTC
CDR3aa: CASRERGEQFF

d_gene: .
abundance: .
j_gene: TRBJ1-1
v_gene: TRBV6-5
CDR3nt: TGTGCCAGCAGTTACCGGACGGGGGCTGAAGCTTTCTTT
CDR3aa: CASSYRTGAEAFF

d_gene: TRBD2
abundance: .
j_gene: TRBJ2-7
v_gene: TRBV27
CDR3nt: TGTGCCAGCAGCCAGGGACTAGCGGGATGCGAGCAGTACTTC
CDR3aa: CASSQGLAGCEQYF

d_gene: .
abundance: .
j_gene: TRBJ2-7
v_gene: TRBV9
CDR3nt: TGTGCCAGCAGCCCTCGGGCTACCGGGGGATTCACCTACGAGCAGTACTTC
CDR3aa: CASSPRATGGFTYEQYF

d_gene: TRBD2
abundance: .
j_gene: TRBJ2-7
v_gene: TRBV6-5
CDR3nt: TGTGCCAGCAGTTACTCGACTAGCGGGGGCTACGAGCAGTACTTC
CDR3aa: CASSYSTSGGYEQYF

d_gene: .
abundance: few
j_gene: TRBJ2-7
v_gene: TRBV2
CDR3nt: TGTGCCAGCAAACAAACCGGAGGCGAGCAGTACTTC
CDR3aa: CASKQTGGEQYF

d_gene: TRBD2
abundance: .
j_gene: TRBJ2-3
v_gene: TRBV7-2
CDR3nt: TGTGCCAGCAGCCGAGTGAGCGGGGGGGCCCAGGTTACGCAGTATTTT
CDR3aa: CASSRVSGGAQVTQYF

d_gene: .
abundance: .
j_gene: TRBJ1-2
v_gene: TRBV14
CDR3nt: TGTGCCAGCAGCCAAGAAGTCGGGCAGGTCCTGCGGGGAGGCTACACCTTC
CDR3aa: CASSQEVGQVLRGGYTF

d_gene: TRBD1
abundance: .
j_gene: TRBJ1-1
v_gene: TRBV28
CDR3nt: TGTGCCAGCCGGTACAGGGGGAAAGGGAACACTGAAGCTTTCTTT
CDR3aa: CASRYRGKGNTEAFF

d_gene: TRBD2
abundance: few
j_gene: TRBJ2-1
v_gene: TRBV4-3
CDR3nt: TGCGCCAGCAGCCAACGGACTAGCGGGAGTAATGAGCAGTTCTTC
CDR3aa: CASSQRTSGSNEQFF